One and the same sample provided the 2 T cell receptor beta chains below, sequenced in a study of monozygotic twins with inflammatory bowel disease. For each CDR3 protein, TCRdb gives one entry from its re-call of the 5' RACE reads, without DNA. The sample has approximately 400,000 distinct CDR3 sequences. The specimen sequenced was blood. The receptors were sampled from a human donor with ulcerative colitis or Crohn's disease, or a healthy co-twin of an affected twin (not recorded which).

This chain joins TRBV15 and TRBJ2-7; TCRdb outputs TRBD1, but without DNA this stays unchecked. Germline V CDR1 and CDR2: LNHNV, YYDKDF (reference sequence). There are 14 residues in the CDR3. The CDR3 region is CATSGGRDRNEQYF.

The J gene is TRBJ1-1, the V gene TRBV3-1; lacking DNA, the TRBD1 call made by TCRdb goes unchecked. Germline V lookup: CDR1 LGHDT, CDR2 YNNKEL (reference sequence). There are 15 residues in the CDR3. CDR3 region: CASSHLTGGITEAFF.